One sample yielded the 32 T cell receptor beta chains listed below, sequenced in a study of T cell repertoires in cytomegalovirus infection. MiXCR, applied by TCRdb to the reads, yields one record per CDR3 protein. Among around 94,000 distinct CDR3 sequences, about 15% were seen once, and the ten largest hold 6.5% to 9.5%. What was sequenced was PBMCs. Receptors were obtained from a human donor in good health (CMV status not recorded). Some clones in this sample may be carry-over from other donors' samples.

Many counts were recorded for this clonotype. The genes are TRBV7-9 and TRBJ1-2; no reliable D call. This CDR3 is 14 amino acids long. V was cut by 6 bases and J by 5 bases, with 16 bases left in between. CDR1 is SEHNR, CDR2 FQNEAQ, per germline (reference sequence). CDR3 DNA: TGTGCCAGCAGAGAGGACGGATTCACATATGGCTACACCTTC. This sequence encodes CASREDGFTYGYTF. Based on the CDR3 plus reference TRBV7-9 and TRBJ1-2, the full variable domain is DTGVSQNPRHKITKRGQNVTFRCDPISEHNRLYWYRQTLGQGPEFLTYFQNEAQLEKSRLLSDRFSAERPKGSFSTLEIQRTEQGDSAMYLCASREDGFTYGYTFGSGTRLTVV.

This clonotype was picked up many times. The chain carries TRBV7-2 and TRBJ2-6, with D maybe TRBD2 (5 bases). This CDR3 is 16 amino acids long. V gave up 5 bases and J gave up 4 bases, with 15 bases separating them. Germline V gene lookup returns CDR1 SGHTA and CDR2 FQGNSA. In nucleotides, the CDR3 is TGTGCCAGCAGCCTAGAGAGGGTGAAAGGGGCCAACGTCCTGACTTTC. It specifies CASSLERVKGANVLTF.

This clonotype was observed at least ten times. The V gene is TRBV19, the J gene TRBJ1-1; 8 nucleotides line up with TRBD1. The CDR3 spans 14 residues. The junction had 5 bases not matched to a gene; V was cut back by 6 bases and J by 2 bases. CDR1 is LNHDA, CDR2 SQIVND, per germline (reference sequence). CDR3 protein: CASRLDRGNTEAFF. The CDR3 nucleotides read TGTGCCAGTAGACTCGACAGGGGCAACACTGAAGCTTTCTTT.

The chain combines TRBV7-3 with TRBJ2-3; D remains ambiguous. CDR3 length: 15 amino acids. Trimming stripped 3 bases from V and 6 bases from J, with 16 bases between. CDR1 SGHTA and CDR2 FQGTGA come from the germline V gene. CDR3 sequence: CASSFPGRTSDTQYF. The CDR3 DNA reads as TGTGCCAGCAGCTTTCCTGGACGCACATCGGATACGCAGTATTTT.

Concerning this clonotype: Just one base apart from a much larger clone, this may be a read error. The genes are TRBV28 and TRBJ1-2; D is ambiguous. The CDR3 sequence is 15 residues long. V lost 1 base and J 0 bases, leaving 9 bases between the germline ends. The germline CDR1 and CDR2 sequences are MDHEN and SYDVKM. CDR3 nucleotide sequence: TGTGCCAGCAGTTTATTGGAAGGAGCTAACTATGGCTACACCTTC. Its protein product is CASSLLEGANYGYTF.

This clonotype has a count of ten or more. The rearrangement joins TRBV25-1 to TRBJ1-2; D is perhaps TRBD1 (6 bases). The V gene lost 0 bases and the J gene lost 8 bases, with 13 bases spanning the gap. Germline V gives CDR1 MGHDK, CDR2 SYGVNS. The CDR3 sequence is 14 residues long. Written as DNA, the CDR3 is TGTGCCAGCAGTGAATATGGGGGACACGGCGGCTACACCTTC. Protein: CASSEYGGHGGYTF.

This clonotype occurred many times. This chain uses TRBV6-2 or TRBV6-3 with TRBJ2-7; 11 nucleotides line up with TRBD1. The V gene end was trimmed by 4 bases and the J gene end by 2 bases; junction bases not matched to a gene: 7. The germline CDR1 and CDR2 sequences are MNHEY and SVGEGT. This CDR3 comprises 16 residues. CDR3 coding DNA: TGTGCCAGCAGTTTCGGGGACAGGGGGATAACCTACGAGCAGTACTTC. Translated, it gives CASSFGDRGITYEQYF.

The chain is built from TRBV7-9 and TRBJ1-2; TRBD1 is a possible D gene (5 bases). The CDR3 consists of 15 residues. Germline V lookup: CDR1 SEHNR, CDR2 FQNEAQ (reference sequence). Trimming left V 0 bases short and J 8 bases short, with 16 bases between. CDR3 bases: TGTGCCAGCAGCTTAGCTGCTGACAGTTCGACCGGCTACACCTTC. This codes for CASSLAADSSTGYTF.

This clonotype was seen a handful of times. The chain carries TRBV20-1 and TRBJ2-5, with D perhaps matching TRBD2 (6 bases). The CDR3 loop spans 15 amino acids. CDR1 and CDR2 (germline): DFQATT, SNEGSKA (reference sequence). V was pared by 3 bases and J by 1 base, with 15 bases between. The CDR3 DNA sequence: TGCAGTGCTAGTCCCCTAGCGAATATCCAAGAGACCCAGTACTTC. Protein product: CSASPLANIQETQYF.

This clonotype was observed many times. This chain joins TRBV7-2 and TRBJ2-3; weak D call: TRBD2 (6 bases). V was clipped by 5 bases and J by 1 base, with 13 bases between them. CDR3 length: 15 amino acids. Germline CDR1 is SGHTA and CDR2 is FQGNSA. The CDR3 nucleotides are TGTGCCAGCAGCGCGCGGGACTTTGGCACAGATACGCAGTATTTT. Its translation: CASSARDFGTDTQYF.

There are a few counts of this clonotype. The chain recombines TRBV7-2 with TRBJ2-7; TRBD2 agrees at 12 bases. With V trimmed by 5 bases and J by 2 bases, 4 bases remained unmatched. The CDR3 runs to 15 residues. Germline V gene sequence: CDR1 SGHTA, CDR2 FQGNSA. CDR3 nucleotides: TGTGCCAGCAGCACAGCTAGCGGGGGGGCCTACGAGCAGTACTTC. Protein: CASSTASGGAYEQYF. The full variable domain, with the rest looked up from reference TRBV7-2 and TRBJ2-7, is GAGVSQSPSNKVTEKGKDVELRCDPISGHTALYWYRQSLGQGLEFLIYFQGNSAPDKSGLPSDRFSAERTGGSVSTLTIQRTQQEDSAVYLCASSTASGGAYEQYFGPGTRLTVT.

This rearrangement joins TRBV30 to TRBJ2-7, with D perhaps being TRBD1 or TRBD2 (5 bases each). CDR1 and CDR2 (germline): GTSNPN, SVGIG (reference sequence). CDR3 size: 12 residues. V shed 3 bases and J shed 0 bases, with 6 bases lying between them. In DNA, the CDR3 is TGTGCCTGGAGGGGACCCTCCTACGAGCAGTACTTC. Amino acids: CAWRGPSYEQYF. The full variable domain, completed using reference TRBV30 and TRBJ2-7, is SQTIHQWPATLVQPVGSPLSLECTVEGTSNPNLYWYRQAAGRGLQLLFYSVGIGQISSEVPQNLSASRPQDRQFILSSKKLLLSDSGFYLCAWRGPSYEQYFGPGTRLTVT.

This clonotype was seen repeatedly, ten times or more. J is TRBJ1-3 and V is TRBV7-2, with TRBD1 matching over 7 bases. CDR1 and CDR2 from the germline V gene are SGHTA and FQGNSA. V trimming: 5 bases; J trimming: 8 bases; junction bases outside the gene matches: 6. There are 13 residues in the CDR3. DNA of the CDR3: TGTGCCAGCAGCGCCACAGGGGCGGACACCATATATTTT. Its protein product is CASSATGADTIYF.

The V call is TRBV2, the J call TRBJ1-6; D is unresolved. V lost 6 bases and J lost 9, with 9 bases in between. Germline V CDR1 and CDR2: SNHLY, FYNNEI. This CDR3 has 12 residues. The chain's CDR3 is CASREIISPLHF. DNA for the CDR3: TGTGCCAGCAGGGAGATAATTTCACCCCTCCACTTT.

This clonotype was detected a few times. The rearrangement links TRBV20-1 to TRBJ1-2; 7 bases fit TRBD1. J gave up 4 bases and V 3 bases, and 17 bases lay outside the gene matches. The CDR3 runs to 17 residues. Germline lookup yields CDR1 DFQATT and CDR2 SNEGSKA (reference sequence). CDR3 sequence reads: CSASGGSTGKTAYGYTF. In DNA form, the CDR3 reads TGCAGTGCTAGTGGGGGCTCGACAGGGAAGACCGCCTATGGCTACACCTTC.

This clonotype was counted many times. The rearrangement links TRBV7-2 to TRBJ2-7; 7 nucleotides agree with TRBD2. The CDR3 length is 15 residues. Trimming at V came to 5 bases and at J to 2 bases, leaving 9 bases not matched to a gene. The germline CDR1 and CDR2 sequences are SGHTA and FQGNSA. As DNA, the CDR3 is TGTGCCAGCAGCACCCCCCAGCGGGGTGCCTACGAGCAGTACTTC. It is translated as CASSTPQRGAYEQYF.

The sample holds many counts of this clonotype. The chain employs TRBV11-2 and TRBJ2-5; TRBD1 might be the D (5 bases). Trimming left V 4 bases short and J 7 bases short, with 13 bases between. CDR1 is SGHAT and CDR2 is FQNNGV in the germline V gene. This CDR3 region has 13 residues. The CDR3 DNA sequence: TGTGCCAGCAGCTCAGGACGTCAGGGGACCCAGTACTTC. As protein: CASSSGRQGTQYF.

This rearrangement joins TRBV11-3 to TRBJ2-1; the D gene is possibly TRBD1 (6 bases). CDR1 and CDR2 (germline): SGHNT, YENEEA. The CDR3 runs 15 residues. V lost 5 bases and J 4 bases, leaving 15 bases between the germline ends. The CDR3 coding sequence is TGTGCCAGCAGCCTGAGAGGGGGTATGTACAATGAGCAGTTCTTC. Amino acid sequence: CASSLRGGMYNEQFF.

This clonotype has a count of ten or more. The CDR3 sequence: CASSQRYGANVLTF. The DNA of the CDR3 is TGTGCCAGCAGCCAGCGGTACGGGGCCAACGTCCTGACTTTC. V is TRBV28 and J is TRBJ2-6, with D possibly being TRBD2 (5 bases). This CDR3 spans 14 amino acids. Germline-derived CDR1 and CDR2 are MDHEN and SYDVKM. V gave up 6 bases and J gave up 4 bases, with 10 bases separating them.

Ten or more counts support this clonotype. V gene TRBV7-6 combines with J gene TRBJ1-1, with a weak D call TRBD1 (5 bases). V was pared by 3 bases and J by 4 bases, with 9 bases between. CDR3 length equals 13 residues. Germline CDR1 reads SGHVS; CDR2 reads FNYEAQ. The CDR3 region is CASSFRQGTEAFF. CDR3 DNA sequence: TGTGCCAGCAGCTTCCGCCAGGGCACTGAAGCTTTCTTT.

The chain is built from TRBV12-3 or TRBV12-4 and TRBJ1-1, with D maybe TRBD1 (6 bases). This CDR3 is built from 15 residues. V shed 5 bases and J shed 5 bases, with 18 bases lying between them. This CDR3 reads CASSRYRVSATEAFF. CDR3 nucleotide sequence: TGTGCCAGCAGTCGGTACAGGGTGAGTGCGACTGAAGCTTTCTTT.

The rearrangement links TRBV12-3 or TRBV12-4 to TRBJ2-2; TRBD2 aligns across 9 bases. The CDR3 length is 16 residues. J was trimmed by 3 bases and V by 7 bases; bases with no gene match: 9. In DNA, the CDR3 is TGTGCCAGCAAGTTAACCTTAGCGGGGGACACCGGGGAGCTGTTTTTT. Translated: CASKLTLAGDTGELFF.

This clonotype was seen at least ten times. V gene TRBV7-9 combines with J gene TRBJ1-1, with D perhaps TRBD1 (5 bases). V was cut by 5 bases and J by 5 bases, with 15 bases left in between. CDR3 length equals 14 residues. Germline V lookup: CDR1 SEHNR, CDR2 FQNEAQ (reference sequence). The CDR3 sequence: CASSPYVGATEAFF. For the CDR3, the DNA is TGTGCCAGCAGCCCCTATGTAGGGGCTACTGAAGCTTTCTTT.

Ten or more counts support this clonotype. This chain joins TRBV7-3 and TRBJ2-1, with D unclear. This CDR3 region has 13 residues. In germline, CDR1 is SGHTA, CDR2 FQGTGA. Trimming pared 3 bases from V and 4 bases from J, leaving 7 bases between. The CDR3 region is CASSFSRYNEQFF. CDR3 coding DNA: TGTGCCAGCAGCTTCTCCCGTTACAATGAGCAGTTCTTC.

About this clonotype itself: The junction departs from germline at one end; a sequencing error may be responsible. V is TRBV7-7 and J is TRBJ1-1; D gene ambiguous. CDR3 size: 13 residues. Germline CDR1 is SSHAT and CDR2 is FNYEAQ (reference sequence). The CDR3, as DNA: TGTGCTAGCAGCTTTGAAAGGATGCTCGGGGCTTTCTTT. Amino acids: CASSFERMLGAFF.

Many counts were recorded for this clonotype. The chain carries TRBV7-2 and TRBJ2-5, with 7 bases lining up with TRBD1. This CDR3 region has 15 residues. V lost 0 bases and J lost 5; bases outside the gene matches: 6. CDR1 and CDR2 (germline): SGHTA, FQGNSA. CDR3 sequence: CASSLAHRGRETQYF. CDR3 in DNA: TGTGCCAGCAGCTTAGCTCACAGGGGACGGGAGACCCAGTACTTC.

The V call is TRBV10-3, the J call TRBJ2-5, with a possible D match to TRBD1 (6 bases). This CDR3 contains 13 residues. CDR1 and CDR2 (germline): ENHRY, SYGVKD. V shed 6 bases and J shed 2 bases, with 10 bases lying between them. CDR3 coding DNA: TGTGCCATCAGGCAGGGGCTGCAAGAGACCCAGTACTTC. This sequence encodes CAIRQGLQETQYF.

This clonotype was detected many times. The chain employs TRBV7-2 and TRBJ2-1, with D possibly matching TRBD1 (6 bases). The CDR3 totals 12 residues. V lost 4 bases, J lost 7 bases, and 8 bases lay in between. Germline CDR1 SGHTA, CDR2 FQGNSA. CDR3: CASSYQGNEQFF. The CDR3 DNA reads TGTGCCAGCAGCTACCAGGGGAATGAGCAGTTCTTC.

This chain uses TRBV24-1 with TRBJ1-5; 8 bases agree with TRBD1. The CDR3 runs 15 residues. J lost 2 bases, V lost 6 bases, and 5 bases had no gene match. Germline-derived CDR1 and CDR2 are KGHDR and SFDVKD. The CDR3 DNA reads TGTGCCACCAGTCAGGGGGCAGTGGGCAATCAGCCCCAGCATTTT. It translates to CATSQGAVGNQPQHF.

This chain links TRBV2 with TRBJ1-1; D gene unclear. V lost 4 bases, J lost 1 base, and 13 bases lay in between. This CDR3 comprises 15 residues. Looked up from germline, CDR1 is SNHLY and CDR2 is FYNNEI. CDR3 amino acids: CASSAQRVENTEAFF. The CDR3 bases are TGTGCCAGCAGTGCCCAAAGGGTGGAGAACACTGAAGCTTTCTTT.

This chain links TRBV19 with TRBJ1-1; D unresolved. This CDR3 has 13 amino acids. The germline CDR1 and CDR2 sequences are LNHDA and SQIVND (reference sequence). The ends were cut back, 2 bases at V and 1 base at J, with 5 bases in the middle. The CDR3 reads CASSIRQNTEAFF. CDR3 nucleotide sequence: TGTGCCAGTAGTATAAGACAGAACACTGAAGCTTTCTTT.

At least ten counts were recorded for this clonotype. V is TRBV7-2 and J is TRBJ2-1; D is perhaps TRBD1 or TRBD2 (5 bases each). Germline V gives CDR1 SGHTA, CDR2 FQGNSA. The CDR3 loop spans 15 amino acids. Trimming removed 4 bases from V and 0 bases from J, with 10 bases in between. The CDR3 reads CASSSGAGSYNEQFF. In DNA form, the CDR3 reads TGTGCCAGCAGCTCCGGGGCGGGCTCCTACAATGAGCAGTTCTTC.